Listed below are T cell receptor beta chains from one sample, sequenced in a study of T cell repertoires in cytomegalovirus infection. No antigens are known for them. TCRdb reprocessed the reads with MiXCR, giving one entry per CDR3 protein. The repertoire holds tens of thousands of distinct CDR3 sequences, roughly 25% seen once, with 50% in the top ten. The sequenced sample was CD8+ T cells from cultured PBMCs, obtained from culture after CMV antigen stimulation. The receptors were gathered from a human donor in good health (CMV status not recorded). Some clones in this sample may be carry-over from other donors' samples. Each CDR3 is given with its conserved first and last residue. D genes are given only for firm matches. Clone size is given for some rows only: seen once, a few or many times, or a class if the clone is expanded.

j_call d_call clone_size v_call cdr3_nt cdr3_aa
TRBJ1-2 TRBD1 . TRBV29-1 TGCAGCGTTGAAGAGGAAGACAGGGGCTCCGGCTACACCTTC CSVEEEDRGSGYTF
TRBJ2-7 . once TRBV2 TGTGCCTCGAGGGGGGCAATCTACGAGCAGTACTTC CASRGAIYEQYF
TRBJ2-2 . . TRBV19 TGTGCCAGTAGTATAATGGACGCAAGAGGCTCCGGGGAGCTGTTTTTT CASSIMDARGSGELFF
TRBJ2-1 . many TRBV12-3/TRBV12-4 TGTGCCAGCAGTCCCCTGAGTGAGCAGTTCTTC CASSPLSEQFF
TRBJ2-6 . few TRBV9 TGTGCCAGCAGCGTAGTGGGGTGGGACGTCCTGACTTTC CASSVVGWDVLTF
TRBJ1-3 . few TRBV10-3 TGTGCCATCAGTGAGTCTAAGGCCTCTGGAAACACCATATATTTT CAISESKASGNTIYF
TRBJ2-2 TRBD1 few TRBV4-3 TGCGCCAGCAGCCAGTCGACAGGGCAGTACACCGGGGAGCTGTTTTTT CASSQSTGQYTGELFF
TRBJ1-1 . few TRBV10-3 TGTGCCACACGACGGGGAGCTGAAGCTTTCTTT CATRRGAEAFF
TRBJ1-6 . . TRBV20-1 TGCAGTGCTCCCTCGGAAGACATGGTCAATTCACCCCTCCACTTT CSAPSEDMVNSPLHF
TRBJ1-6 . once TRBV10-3 TGTGCCATCAGTGCCGGACAAACCAATTCACCCCTCCACTTT CAISAGQTNSPLHF
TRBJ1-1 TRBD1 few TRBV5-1 TGCGCCAGCAGCTCAATTCAGGGGGCGGACACTGAAGCTTTCTTT CASSSIQGADTEAFF
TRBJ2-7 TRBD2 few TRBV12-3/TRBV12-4 TGTGCCAGCAGCCGACTAGCGGGAAACGAGCAGTACTTC CASSRLAGNEQYF
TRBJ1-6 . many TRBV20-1 TGCAGTGCTAGAGATGAAGGGGAGACGGCTAATTCACCCCTCCACTTT CSARDEGETANSPLHF
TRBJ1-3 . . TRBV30 TGTGCCTGGAGTGTAGATGGATTCTCTGGAAACACCATATATTTT CAWSVDGFSGNTIYF
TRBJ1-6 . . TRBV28 TGTGCCAGCAGTTTGGCAGCAAGATTAAATTCACCCCTCCACTTT CASSLAARLNSPLHF
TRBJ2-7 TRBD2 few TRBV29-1 TGCAGCGTGGGGCTTAGCGGGATTGGCGAGCAGTACTTC CSVGLSGIGEQYF
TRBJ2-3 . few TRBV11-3 TGTGCCAGCAGCTTGGAAGGAGGCCCCACAGATACGCAGTATTTT CASSLEGGPTDTQYF
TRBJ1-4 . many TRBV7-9 TGTGCCAGCAGCTTGATAACACAGTTTAATGAAAAACTGTTTTTT CASSLITQFNEKLFF
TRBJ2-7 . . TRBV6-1 TGTGCCAGCAGTTCCCCTTTGGTGGCCCGTGAGCAGTACTTC CASSSPLVAREQYF
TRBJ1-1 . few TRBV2 TGTGCCAGCAGTTGGACGGCTGAAGCTTTCTTT CASSWTAEAFF
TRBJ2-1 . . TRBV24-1 TGTGCCACCAGTGATTTGAACAATGAGCAGTTCTTC CATSDLNNEQFF
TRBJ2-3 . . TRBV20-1 TGCAGTGCTAGTGACGGCACAGATACGCAGTATTTT CSASDGTDTQYF
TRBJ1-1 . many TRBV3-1 TGTGCCAGCAGCCAAGATGATGGGAAGGTTGGGGCTTTCTTT CASSQDDGKVGAFF
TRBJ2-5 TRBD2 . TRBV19 TGTGCCAGTAGTGGGCTAGCGGGGGGAGAGACCCAGTACTTC CASSGLAGGETQYF
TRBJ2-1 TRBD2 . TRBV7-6 TGTGCCAGCAGCTTAAGCGACACTAGCGACACTGAGCAGTTCTTC CASSLSDTSDTEQFF
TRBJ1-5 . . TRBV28 TGTGCCAGCAGCCTCGGGCTCGGCCTTCAGCCCCAGCATTTT CASSLGLGLQPQHF
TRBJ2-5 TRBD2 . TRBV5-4 TGTGCCAGCTTTCGGAGTAGCGGGGGGCAAGAGACCCAGTACTTC CASFRSSGGQETQYF
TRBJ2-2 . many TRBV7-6 TGTGCCAGCAGCTTAGCGGCAGGGCTTGACACCGGGGAGCTGTTTTTT CASSLAAGLDTGELFF
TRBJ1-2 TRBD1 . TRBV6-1 TGTGCCAGCAGTGAAGCCGAGGACAGGGCTAATGGCTACACCTTC CASSEAEDRANGYTF
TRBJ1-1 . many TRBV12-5 TGTGCTAGTGCTGGGACTGGGGGTTTGGACACTGAAGCTTTCTTT CASAGTGGLDTEAFF
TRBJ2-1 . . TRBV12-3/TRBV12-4 TGTGCCAGCACCTGGGGGGGGGCGCGGGTTAGGCAGTTCTTC CASTWGGARVRQFF
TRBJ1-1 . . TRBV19 TGTGCCAGCAGCAGGGGCTACGAGAACACTGAAGCTTTCTTT CASSRGYENTEAFF
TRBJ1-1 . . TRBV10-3 TGTGCCATCAGTGAGTGGGCAGACGTGAACACTGAAGCTTTCTTT CAISEWADVNTEAFF
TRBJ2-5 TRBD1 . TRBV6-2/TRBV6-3 TGTGCCAGCCATACAGGGGTTGGAGAGACCCAGTACTTC CASHTGVGETQYF
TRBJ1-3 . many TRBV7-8 TGTGCCAGCAGCTTAGCGATCGGGGTTCACTCTGGAAACACCATATATTTT CASSLAIGVHSGNTIYF
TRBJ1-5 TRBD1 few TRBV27 TGTGCCAGCAGCCGGACAGGCCTCAATCAGCCCCAGCATTTT CASSRTGLNQPQHF
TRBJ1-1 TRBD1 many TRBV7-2 TGTGCCAGCAGTCCGGGACAGGGCGGCACTGAAGCTTTCTTT CASSPGQGGTEAFF
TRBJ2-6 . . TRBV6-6 TGTGCCAGCAGTCCGGACAGTTTCTCTGGGGCCAACGTCCTGACTTTC CASSPDSFSGANVLTF
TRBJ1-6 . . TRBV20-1 TGCAGTGCTCGGGATAATTCACCCCTCCACTTT CSARDNSPLHF
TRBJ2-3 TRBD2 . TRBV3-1 TGTGCCAGCAGCCTCAAAACCACTAGCGGGAGTCATATTGCAGATACGCAGTATTTT CASSLKTTSGSHIADTQYF
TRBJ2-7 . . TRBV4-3 TGCGCCAGCAGCCAAGAAATCGGGCTCGAGCAGTACTTC CASSQEIGLEQYF
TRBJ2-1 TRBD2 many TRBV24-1 TGTGCCACCAGTGGACTAGCGGGAGACAATGAGCAGTTCTTC CATSGLAGDNEQFF